This T cell receptor beta chain appears in the sequencing data of a study of T cells after somatic rescue of genetic block. TCRdb's table, derived via immunoSEQ multiplex PCR, lists solely in-frame clones and lacks some. The table has fewer than 15,000 clones, 60% to 75% seen once; the top ten hold around 26%. The CDR3 runs to 17 residues. V lost 3 bases and J lost 2; bases outside the gene matches: 8. Germline assignment: CDR1 LNHDA and CDR2 SQIVND (reference sequence). The chain uses TRBV19 and TRBJ1-4, with 8 nucleotides matching TRBD1. The sequenced sample consisted of peripheral blood mononuclear cells (PBMCs). This receptor was identified in a man between 18 and 29 years old. The DNA of the CDR3 is TGTGCCAGTAGTATTTCGGGCAGGGGGCGGACTAATGAAAAACTGTTTTTT. It codes for CASSISGRGRTNEKLFF. The variable domain in full, completed from reference TRBV19 and TRBJ1-4, reads DGGITQSPKYLFRKEGQNVTLSCEQNLNHDAMYWYRQDPGQGLRLIYYSQIVNDFQKGDIAEGYSVSREKKESFPLTVTSAQKNPTAFYLCASSISGRGRTNEKLFFGSGTQLSVL.